A single sample is the source of the 21 T cell receptor beta chains below, sequenced in a study of T cells in Graves' hyperthyroidism and ophthalmopathy. Researchers took RNA transcripts and amplified the TCR beta CDR3 regions from them. HTBI primers were the set used in a first-round RT-PCR of the TCR CDR3. TCRdb ran MiXCR on the multiplex PCR reads and lists one entry per CDR3 protein. Of 750,000 to 900,000 distinct CDR3 sequences listed, around 39% are singletons. Sequenced sample: blood. The source of these receptors is a man in his late teens or twenties with Graves' hyperthyroidism.

A remark on this clonotype: A read error is likely, as this CDR3 ends without the conserved phenylalanine or tryptophan. V gene TRBV12-3 or TRBV12-4 combines with J gene TRBJ1-1; D is uncertain. V lost 0 bases and J 0 bases, leaving 2 bases between the germline ends. The CDR3 contains 13 residues. In DNA, the CDR3 is TGTGCCAGCAGTTTAGCCCTGAACACTGAAGCTTTCCTT. Residues: CASSLALNTEAFL.

On this clonotype itself: Just one base apart from a much larger clone, this may be a read error. V is TRBV19 and J is TRBJ1-2; a possible D gene is TRBD1 (5 bases). Germline V gene lookup returns CDR1 LNHDA and CDR2 SQIVND (reference sequence). The CDR3 loop spans 13 amino acids. The CDR3 sequence is CANSIGADYGYTF. Here the CDR3 DNA reads TGTGCCAATAGTATAGGGGCCGACTATGGCTACACCTTC.

This chain uses TRBV25-1 with TRBJ1-3; 7 bases align to TRBD1. The CDR3 loop spans 15 amino acids. From germline, CDR1 is MGHDK and CDR2 SYGVNS. V shed 6 bases, J shed 0 bases, and the junction held 5 bases outside the gene matches. The CDR3 here is CASSWTGISGNTIYF. The CDR3 nucleotides are TGTGCCAGCAGCTGGACAGGCATCTCTGGAAACACCATATATTTT.

In the case of this clonotype: The germline gene is not matched at one end of the junction; a read error may be the cause. This chain uses TRBV7-9 with TRBJ2-7, with D unresolved. The germline CDR1 and CDR2 sequences are SEHNR and FQNEAQ (reference sequence). The CDR3 consists of 15 residues. Here the CDR3 reads CASSQGRGPDYEQYF. The DNA of the CDR3 is TGCGCCAGCAGCCAAGGCCGTGGACCGGACTACGAGCAGTACTTC. The whole variable domain, filled in from reference TRBV7-9 and TRBJ2-7, reads DTGVSQNPRHKITKRGQNVTFRCDPISEHNRLYWYRQTLGQGPEFLTYFQNEAQLEKSRLLSDRFSAERPKGSFSTLEIQRTEQGDSAMYLCASSQGRGPDYEQYFGPGTRLTVT.

The genes are TRBV6-5 and TRBJ1-6; TRBD1 is a possible D gene (5 bases). V was clipped by 4 bases and J by 2 bases, with 9 bases between them. The CDR3 contains 15 residues. The germline V gene encodes CDR1 MNHEY and CDR2 SVGAGI. The CDR3 bases are TGTGCCAGCAGTTCGGGGGAGGCCTATAATTCACCCCTCCACTTT. Translated: CASSSGEAYNSPLHF.

The gene calls are TRBV6-2 or TRBV6-3 and TRBJ2-7, with D possibly being TRBD1 (7 bases). CDR1 and CDR2 (germline): MNHEY, SVGEGT. The length of the CDR3 is 15 residues. Trimming cost V 4 bases and J 2 bases, with 15 bases left between them. CDR3: CASSSNRGLPYEQYF. In DNA form, the CDR3 reads TGTGCCAGCAGTTCTAACAGGGGACTTCCCTACGAGCAGTACTTC.

V usage is TRBV2 and J usage is TRBJ2-1; TRBD1 might be the D (5 bases). Germline V gene sequence: CDR1 SNHLY, CDR2 FYNNEI. CDR3 size: 11 residues. Between the trimmed V and J ends, which lost 11 bases and 6 bases, there was a span of 11 bases. The CDR3 loop reads CAGQDTNEQFF. The CDR3 nucleotides are TGTGCCGGTCAGGACACCAATGAGCAGTTCTTC.

This chain uses TRBV5-1 with TRBJ2-7; 11 bases map to TRBD1. The V segment lost 4 bases and the J segment 4 bases; nucleotides outside the gene matches: 10. Germline V gene lookup returns CDR1 SGHRS and CDR2 YFSETQ. There are 16 residues in the CDR3. The CDR3 reads CASSPRTGGESYEQYF. The CDR3 DNA is TGCGCCAGCAGCCCAAGGACAGGGGGCGAGAGTTACGAGCAGTACTTC.

On this clonotype: This clone may be a read error of a much larger clone one base away. V is TRBV7-2 and J is TRBJ1-6; D may be TRBD1 (6 bases). From germline, CDR1 is SGHTA and CDR2 FQGNSA. This CDR3 region has 13 residues. The CDR3 spells CASGLKGQSPLHF. In nucleotides, the CDR3 is TGTGCCAGCGGCTTGAAAGGACAGTCACCCCTCCACTTT.

The rearrangement joins TRBV7-9 to TRBJ1-5, with D possibly TRBD1 on 6 matching bases. The V gene's germline CDR1 is SEHNR and CDR2 FQNEAQ (reference sequence). Deletions cut 4 bases from V and 9 bases from J, with 19 bases between. The CDR3 extends over 15 amino acids. This CDR3 reads CASSSQGQGKRPQHF. DNA for the CDR3: TGTGCCAGCAGCTCCCAGGGGCAGGGGAAGAGGCCCCAGCATTTT.

The chain joins TRBV20-1 to TRBJ2-7; D is ambiguous. The CDR3 contains 13 residues. V dropped 0 bases and J dropped 7 bases, with 13 bases sitting between them. Germline V lookup: CDR1 DFQATT, CDR2 SNEGSKA (reference sequence). DNA for the CDR3: TGCAGTGCTAGAGATCATGGGGAAGGGGAGCAGTACTTC. Its protein is CSARDHGEGEQYF.

V usage is TRBV29-1 and J usage is TRBJ2-2; the D is unclear. Germline loops: CDR1 SQVTM, CDR2 ANQGSEA. V was pared by 8 bases and J by 1 base, with 11 bases between. The CDR3 is made up of 13 amino acids. Here the CDR3 reads CSSRTGNTGELFF. The CDR3 DNA follows: TGCAGCAGCAGGACCGGGAACACCGGGGAGCTGTTTTTT.

The chain couples TRBV7-8 to TRBJ1-5, with D perhaps matching TRBD1 (5 bases). The germline gives CDR1 SGHVS, CDR2 FQNEAQ. Trimming removed 4 bases from V and 6 bases from J, with 13 bases in between. This CDR3 comprises 14 residues. CDR3 residues: CASSYGTATQPQHF. The CDR3 region has the DNA TGTGCCAGCAGCTACGGGACCGCTACTCAGCCCCAGCATTTT. The full variable domain, with the rest looked up from reference TRBV7-8 and TRBJ1-5, is GAGVSQSPRYKVAKRGQDVALRCDPISGHVSLFWYQQALGQGPEFLTYFQNEAQLDKSGLPSDRFFAERPEGSVSTLKIQRTQQEDSAVYLCASSYGTATQPQHFGDGTRLSIL.

This clonotype was seen more than once but under ten times. This rearrangement joins TRBV2 to TRBJ2-7, with D tentatively TRBD1 or TRBD2 (5 bases each). The CDR3 runs 14 residues. Germline CDR1 SNHLY, CDR2 FYNNEI. Trimming cost V 6 bases and J 0 bases, with 12 bases left between them. CDR3 amino acids: CASRPGRTSYEQYF. The CDR3 DNA follows: TGTGCCAGCAGGCCGGGACGGACCTCCTACGAGCAGTACTTC.

This clonotype has a handful of counts. This chain connects TRBV10-3 to TRBJ2-5; 8 nucleotides align to TRBD1. V was pared by 0 bases and J by 5 bases, with 8 bases of the junction left unmatched. CDR1 is ENHRY and CDR2 is SYGVKD in the germline V gene. CDR3 length: 16 amino acids. The CDR3 region has the DNA TGTGCCATCAGTGAGTCCGGGACAGGATGGAGGGAGACCCAGTACTTC. It translates to CAISESGTGWRETQYF.

In its sample, this clonotype was seen a few times. The rearrangement uses TRBV12-3 or TRBV12-4 and TRBJ2-7; D may be TRBD2 (5 bases). CDR3 length: 15 residues. The V and J ends lost 3 bases and 2 bases respectively, with 14 bases between them. In nucleotides, the CDR3 is TGTGCCAGCAGTTTTGAGAGGACTTCTCCCTACGAGCAGTACTTC. Translating gives CASSFERTSPYEQYF.

As for this clonotype: This could be a read error, since a much larger clone is one nucleotide away. This chain joins TRBV7-3 and TRBJ1-3; D perhaps matches TRBD1 (5 bases). CDR1 is SGHTA, CDR2 FQGTGA, per germline. Trimming stripped 1 base from V and 11 bases from J, with 12 bases between. The CDR3 is made up of 13 amino acids. CDR3 in DNA: TGTGCCAGCAGCTTAAATCTCGGGGACGCCATATATTTT. It codes for CASSLNLGDAIYF.

In the case of this clonotype: A much larger clone lies a single base off, so this may be a read error. This chain links TRBV7-2 with TRBJ2-5; D gene ambiguous. V lost 4 bases and J lost 3, with 12 bases in between. Germline CDR1 is SGHTA and CDR2 is FQGNSA. The CDR3 totals 14 residues. CDR3 DNA: TGTGCCAGCAGCTCACCACTTTCCAAAGAGACCCAGTACTTC. It specifies CASSSPLSKETQYF.

Written as DNA, the CDR3 is TGTGCCAGCAGCTTGACCGGACTGGACGTCCACGAGCAGTACTTC. It specifies CASSLTGLDVHEQYF. The V and J genes are TRBV9 and TRBJ2-7, with D perhaps matching TRBD2 (5 bases). The ends were cut back, 4 bases at V and 5 bases at J, with 19 bases in the middle. Germline CDR1 reads SGDLS; CDR2 reads YYNGEE. The CDR3 spans 15 residues.

A few counts support this clonotype. At one end, the junction sequence differs from germline, possibly due to a read error. The chain has TRBV5-1 and TRBJ2-7; D gene uncertain. The CDR3 length is 13 residues. The germline V gene has CDR1 SGHRS and CDR2 YFSETQ. The CDR3 sequence: CTSSVSLQEEQYF. CDR3 bases: TGCACCAGCAGCGTATCCCTCCAAGAGGAGCAGTACTTC.

In this sample, this clonotype turned up a few times. The chain is built from TRBV5-5 and TRBJ2-2; tentatively, D is TRBD1 (6 bases). The CDR3 loop spans 15 amino acids. Germline values: CDR1 SGHKS, CDR2 YYEKEE (reference sequence). Trimming took 5 bases from V and 0 from J, leaving 11 bases between them. Written as DNA, the CDR3 is TGTGCCAGCAGGCCCGGGACATCGAACACCGGGGAGCTGTTTTTT. Translated, it gives CASRPGTSNTGELFF.